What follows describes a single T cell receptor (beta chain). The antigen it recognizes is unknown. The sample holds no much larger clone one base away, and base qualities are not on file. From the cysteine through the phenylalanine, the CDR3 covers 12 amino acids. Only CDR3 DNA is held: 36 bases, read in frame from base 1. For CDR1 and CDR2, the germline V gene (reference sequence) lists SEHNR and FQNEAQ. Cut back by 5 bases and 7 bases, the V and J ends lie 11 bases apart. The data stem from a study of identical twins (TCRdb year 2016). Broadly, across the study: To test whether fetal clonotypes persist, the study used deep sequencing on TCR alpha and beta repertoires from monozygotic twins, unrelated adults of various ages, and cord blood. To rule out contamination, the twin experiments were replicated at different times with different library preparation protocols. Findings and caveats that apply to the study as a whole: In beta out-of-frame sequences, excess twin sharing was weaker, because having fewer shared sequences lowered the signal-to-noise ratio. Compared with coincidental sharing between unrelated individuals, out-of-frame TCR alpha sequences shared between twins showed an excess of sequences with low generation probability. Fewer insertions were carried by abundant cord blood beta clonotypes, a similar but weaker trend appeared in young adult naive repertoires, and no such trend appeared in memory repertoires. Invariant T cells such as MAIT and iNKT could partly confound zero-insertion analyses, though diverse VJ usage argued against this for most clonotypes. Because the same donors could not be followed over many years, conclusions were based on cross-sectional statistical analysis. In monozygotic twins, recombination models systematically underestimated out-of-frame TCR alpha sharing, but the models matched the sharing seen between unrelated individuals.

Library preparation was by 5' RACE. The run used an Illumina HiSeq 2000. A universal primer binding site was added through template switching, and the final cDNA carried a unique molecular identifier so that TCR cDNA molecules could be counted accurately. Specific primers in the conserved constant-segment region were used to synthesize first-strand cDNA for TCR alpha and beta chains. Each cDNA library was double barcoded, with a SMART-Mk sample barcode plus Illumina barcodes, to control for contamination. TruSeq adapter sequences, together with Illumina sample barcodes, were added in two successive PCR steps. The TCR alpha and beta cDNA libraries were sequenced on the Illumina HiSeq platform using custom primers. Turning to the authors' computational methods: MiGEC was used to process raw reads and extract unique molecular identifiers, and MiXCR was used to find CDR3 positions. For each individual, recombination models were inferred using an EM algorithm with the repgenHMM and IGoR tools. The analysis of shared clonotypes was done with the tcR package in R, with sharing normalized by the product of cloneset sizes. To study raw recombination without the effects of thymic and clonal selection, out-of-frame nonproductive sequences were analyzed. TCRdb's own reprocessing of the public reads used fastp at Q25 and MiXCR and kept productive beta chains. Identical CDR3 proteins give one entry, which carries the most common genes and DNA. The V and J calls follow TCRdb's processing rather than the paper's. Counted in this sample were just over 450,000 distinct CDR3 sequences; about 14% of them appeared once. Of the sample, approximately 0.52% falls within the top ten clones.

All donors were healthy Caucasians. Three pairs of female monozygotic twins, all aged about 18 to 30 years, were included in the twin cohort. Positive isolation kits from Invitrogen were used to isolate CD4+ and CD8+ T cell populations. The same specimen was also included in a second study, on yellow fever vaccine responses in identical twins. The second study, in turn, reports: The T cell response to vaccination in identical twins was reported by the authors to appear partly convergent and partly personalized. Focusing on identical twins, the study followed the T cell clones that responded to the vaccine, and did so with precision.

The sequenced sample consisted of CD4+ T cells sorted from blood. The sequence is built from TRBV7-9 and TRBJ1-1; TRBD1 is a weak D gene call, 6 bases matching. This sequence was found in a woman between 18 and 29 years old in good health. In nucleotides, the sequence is TGTGCCAGCAGCCAAAAGACAGGTGAAGCTTTCTTT. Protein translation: CASSQKTGEAFF. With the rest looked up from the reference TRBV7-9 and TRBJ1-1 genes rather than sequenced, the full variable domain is DTGVSQNPRHKITKRGQNVTFRCDPISEHNRLYWYRQTLGQGPEFLTYFQNEAQLEKSRLLSDRFSAERPKGSFSTLEIQRTEQGDSAMYLCASSQKTGEAFFGQGTRLTVV.